This T cell receptor (beta chain) was identified in a study of CD8+ T cells in alopecia areata. Whole-study results and caveats: Lesional tissue from the scalp (especially in alopecia totalis/universalis) showed higher clonality than normal scalp.

Investigators isolated RNA and reverse transcribed it into cDNA to act as the sequencing template. The protocol was immunoSEQ multiplex PCR, while the TCRdb copy is restricted to in-frame clones and leaves out a portion. The table records hundreds of thousands of clones, about two thirds of them present only once. Alopecia areata patients gave lesional scalp punch biopsies and peripheral blood samples. Germline CDR1 reads SQVTM; CDR2 reads ANQGSEA. With 7 bases removed from V and 6 bases from J, the gap between germline ends came to 8 bases. CDR3 length: 10 amino acids. Concerning this clone itself: What it binds is unknown. This same CDR3 is encoded by further DNA sequences in the sample.

The chain couples TRBV29-1 to TRBJ2-3, with D perhaps TRBD2 (6 bases). This specimen consisted of CD4+ T cells sorted from blood, obtained at week 0. The clonotype originates from a human donor with alopecia areata. The CDR3 nucleotides read TGCAGCGGGGGGGAGGATACGCAGTATTTT. Protein: CSGGEDTQYF.